Included here is one T cell receptor beta chain sequence, with context. V was pared by 2 bases and J by 3 bases, with 13 bases between. This CDR3 region has 15 residues. Germline V CDR1 and CDR2: MNHNY, SVGAGI (reference sequence). PCR was run on genomic DNA. Multiplex PCR with 30 forward and 13 reverse primers amplified the TCR beta CDR3. TCRdb reprocessed the multiplex PCR reads via MiXCR and lists one record per CDR3 protein. The sample holds fewer than 300,000 distinct CDR3 sequences, roughly 50% seen once. The data originate from a study of type 1 and type 2 diabetes patients. The receptor was derived from a man between 18 and 29 years old with type 2 diabetes. This sequence joins TRBV6-6 and TRBJ1-2; D is perhaps TRBD1 (5 bases). The sample comprised peripheral blood mononuclear cells (PBMCs). The CDR3 loop is CASSYLSDRYYGYTF. CDR3 DNA sequence: TGTGCCAGCAGTTACCTATCCGACAGATACTATGGCTACACCTTC.